The T cell receptor (beta chain) under discussion was sequenced for a study of cytomegalovirus exposure and HLA in healthy donors. Study outcomes and limitations: Most TCR sequences proved rare, with some public TCRs found in many donors. A reported reduction in N-insertions relative to the approximately 640-donor mean was seen in an Asian-associated ancestry cluster in a later analysis. As confirmed in vitro, three CMV-associated chains were specific for CMV antigens.

Germline CDR1 and CDR2: SGHTA and FQGNSA. The CDR3 is 13 residues long. Primers for the PCR totalled 60 Vbeta and 13 Jbeta. The data were produced by immunoSEQ multiplex PCR, yet TCRdb's version contains in-frame clones alone and is incomplete. The sample holds approximately 200,000 clones; about 86% are singletons and the top ten take roughly 2.1%. On this clone itself: Its antigen is undetermined.

The origin of this receptor is a woman aged 18-29 years in good health and CMV-seropositive. What was sequenced was PBMCs. V gene TRBV7-2 combines with J gene TRBJ2-5; 7 bases map to TRBD2. The J call is doubtful: the DNA matches TRBJ2-7 better. The chain's CDR3 is CASSLGRLAEQYF. CDR3 nucleotide sequence: TGTGCCAGCAGCTTGGGCAGACTAGCCGAGCAGTACTTC.